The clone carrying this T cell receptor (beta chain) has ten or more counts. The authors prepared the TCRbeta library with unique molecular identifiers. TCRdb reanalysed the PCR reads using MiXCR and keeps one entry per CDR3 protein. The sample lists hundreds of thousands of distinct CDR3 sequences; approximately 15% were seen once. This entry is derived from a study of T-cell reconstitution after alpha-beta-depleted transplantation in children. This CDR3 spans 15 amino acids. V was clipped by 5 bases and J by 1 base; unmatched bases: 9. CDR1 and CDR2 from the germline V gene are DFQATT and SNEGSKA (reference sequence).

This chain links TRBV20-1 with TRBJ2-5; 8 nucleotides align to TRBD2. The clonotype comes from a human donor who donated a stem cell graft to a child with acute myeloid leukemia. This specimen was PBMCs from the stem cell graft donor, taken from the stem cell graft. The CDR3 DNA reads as TGCAGTGCTTCCGGACTAGCCGCCTCCCAAGAGACCCAGTACTTC. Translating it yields CSASGLAASQETQYF.